The 8 T cell receptor beta chains listed next were all sequenced from one sample in a study of cytomegalovirus exposure and HLA in healthy donors (dated by TCRdb to about 2017). To prepare the library, the immunoSEQ multiplex PCR assay was applied. For the multiplex PCR, a mixture combining 60 forward primers for TCR Vbeta segments and 13 reverse primers for TCR Jbeta segments was used. Imported from immuneACCESS, the table was reduced by TCRdb to in-frame sequences with V and J called. These copies leave out some clones; in studies compared against another copy, an unresolved V gene accounts for under half, and the cause of the remainder is not known. The sample data list 250,000 to 350,000 clones, and roughly 90% of these were observed just once. In total, the top ten clones hold around 4% of the sample. The specimen sequenced was PBMCs. These receptors were collected from a man aged 35-49 years in good health and CMV-seropositive.

At least ten counts were recorded for this clone. The chain carries TRBV2 and TRBJ1-1; tentatively, D is TRBD1 (6 bases). Looked up from germline, CDR1 is SNHLY and CDR2 is FYNNEI. The CDR3 totals 12 residues. Deletions cut 7 bases from V and 8 bases from J, with 14 bases between. For the CDR3, the DNA is TGTGCCAGCAATCGGGAGGGGGTAGAAGCTTTCTTT. This translates into CASNREGVEAFF.

V usage is TRBV10-3 and J usage is TRBJ2-1; 11 nucleotides agree with TRBD2. V dropped 3 bases and J dropped 8; count of bases not matched to a gene: 6. CDR1 is ENHRY and CDR2 is SYGVKD in the germline V gene. This CDR3 is 15 amino acids long. The chain's CDR3 is CAISESTSGSHEQFF. As DNA, the CDR3 is TGTGCCATCAGTGAATCAACTAGCGGGAGCCATGAGCAGTTCTTC.

The count of this clone is one. This sequence joins TRBV10-3 and TRBJ2-1; 9 positions match TRBD1. J gave up 7 bases and V 6 bases, and 4 bases lay outside the gene matches. The length of the CDR3 is 13 residues. Per the germline V gene, CDR1 is ENHRY and CDR2 is SYGVKD. CDR3 protein: CAIRGQGKNEQFF. CDR3 DNA: TGTGCCATCAGAGGACAGGGGAAGAATGAGCAGTTCTTC.

Details on this clone: The sample holds other DNA sequences that translate to the same CDR3. The chain joins TRBV28 to TRBJ2-7; TRBD1 agrees at 8 bases. The CDR3 is 14 residues long. Germline V gene lookup returns CDR1 MDHEN and CDR2 SYDVKM. V was pared by 2 bases and J by 2 bases, with 2 bases of the junction left unmatched. CDR3 sequence reads: CASSLGTGTYEQYF. The CDR3 DNA follows: TGTGCCAGCAGTTTAGGGACAGGCACCTACGAGCAGTACTTC.

This chain joins TRBV7-9 and TRBJ2-7, with TRBD2 matching over 8 bases. The CDR3 is made up of 15 amino acids. CDR1 SEHNR and CDR2 FQNEAQ come from the germline V gene (reference sequence). The ends lost 6 bases at V and 5 bases at J; junction bases unmatched: 12. The CDR3 nucleotides read TGTGCCAGCAGTCCCAGACTAGCGAGAACCGACGAGCAGTACTTC. The encoded protein is CASSPRLARTDEQYF.

The V gene is TRBV19, the J gene TRBJ1-1; the D is unclear. In germline, CDR1 is LNHDA, CDR2 SQIVND (reference sequence). V was cut by 2 bases and J by 3 bases, with 13 bases left in between. This CDR3 is built from 15 residues. The CDR3 sequence: CASSINEGAYTEAFF. The CDR3, as DNA: TGTGCCAGTAGTATAAACGAGGGCGCGTACACTGAAGCTTTCTTT.

This clone has a handful of counts. The V gene is TRBV5-8, the J gene TRBJ2-7; a weak D match, TRBD1 (6 bases). This CDR3 region has 15 residues. The V end lost 4 bases, the J end lost 0 bases, and 14 bases lay between the germline ends. CDR1 and CDR2 from the germline V gene are SGHTS and YDEGEE. The CDR3 nucleotides read TGTGCCAGCAGCCCGCGACAGGCAATCTCCTACGAGCAGTACTTC. It is translated as CASSPRQAISYEQYF.

Regarding this clone: An end of the junction differs from the germline gene, which may be a read error. V and J are TRBV7-9 and TRBJ2-2; 9 bases map to TRBD1. The CDR3 covers 15 residues. The germline gives CDR1 SEHNR, CDR2 FQNEAQ (reference sequence). The CDR3 coding sequence is TGTTCCAGCAGCAACCGGGACAGGGACCTTGGGGAGCTGTTTTTT. Translated: CSSSNRDRDLGELFF. Full variable domain (outside the CDR3, taken from reference TRBV7-9 and TRBJ2-2): DTGVSQNPRHKITKRGQNVTFRCDPISEHNRLYWYRQTLGQGPEFLTYFQNEAQLEKSRLLSDRFSAERPKGSFSTLEIQRTEQGDSAMYLCSSSNRDRDLGELFFGEGSRLTVL.